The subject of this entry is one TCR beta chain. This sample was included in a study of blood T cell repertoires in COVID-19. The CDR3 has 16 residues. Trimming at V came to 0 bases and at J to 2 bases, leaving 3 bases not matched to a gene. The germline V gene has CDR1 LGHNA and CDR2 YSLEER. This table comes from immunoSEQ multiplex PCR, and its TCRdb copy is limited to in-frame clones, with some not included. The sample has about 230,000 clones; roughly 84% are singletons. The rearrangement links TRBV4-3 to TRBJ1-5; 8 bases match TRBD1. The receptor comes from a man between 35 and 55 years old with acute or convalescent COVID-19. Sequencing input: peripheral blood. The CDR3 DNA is TGCGCCAGCAGCCAAGAGAGGACAGGGCGCAATCAGCCCCAGCATTTT. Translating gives CASSQERTGRNQPQHF.